Listed here is a single T cell receptor (beta chain). This record belongs to a study of T cells of healthy individuals. Germline CDR1 DFQATT, CDR2 SNEGSKA (reference sequence). With 5 bases clipped from V and 0 bases from J, the junction kept 7 bases outside the gene matches. The CDR3 is made up of 15 amino acids. From the 5' RACE reads, TCRdb called clonotypes with MiXCR, one entry per CDR3 protein. The sample records tens of thousands of distinct CDR3 sequences, roughly 5% being singletons. The V call is TRBV20-1, the J call TRBJ2-7; 10 nucleotides line up with TRBD1. The sequence came from a female donor in good health. In DNA, the CDR3 is TGCAGTGCTGGAGGGACAGGGGACCTCTCCTACGAGCAGTACTTC. Residues: CSAGGTGDLSYEQYF.